Each of the 17 T cell receptor beta chains below was sequenced from the same sample in a study of blood T cell repertoires in COVID-19. Method: immunoSEQ multiplex PCR; TCRdb's copy keeps in-frame clones and lacks some. The sample includes some 76,000 clones, around 91% of them seen just once. Material for sequencing was peripheral blood. The receptors stem from a human donor in a cohort sampled during active COVID-19.

The gene calls are TRBV18 and TRBJ2-3; D is ambiguous. Germline loops: CDR1 KGHSH, CDR2 LQKENI. V dropped 4 bases and J dropped 6 bases, with 17 bases sitting between them. This CDR3 region has 15 residues. The chain's CDR3 is CASSLHPSSGDTQYF. The CDR3 region has the DNA TGTGCCAGCTCACTCCACCCCTCGTCCGGGGATACGCAGTATTTT.

J is TRBJ1-4 and V is TRBV5-6, with D tentatively TRBD1 (5 bases). CDR3 size: 12 residues. The germline V gene encodes CDR1 SGHDT and CDR2 YYEEEE. The germline V and J ends were trimmed by 2 bases and 14 bases, with 13 bases remaining between them. The CDR3 is CASSFQGSWLFF. The CDR3 coding sequence is TGTGCCAGCAGCTTCCAGGGATCTTGGCTGTTTTTT.

This chain joins TRBV12-5 and TRBJ2-1, with 8 bases fitting TRBD2. V was pared by 3 bases and J by 6 bases, with 4 bases of the junction left unmatched. The CDR3 runs to 14 residues. CDR1 and CDR2 (germline): LGHNT, FRNRAP. The CDR3 loop is CASGFGSGANEQFF. The DNA for the CDR3 is TGTGCTAGTGGTTTCGGTAGCGGGGCCAATGAGCAGTTCTTC.

CDR3 sequence: CAISGTDRAHEQYF. The CDR3, as DNA: TGTGCCATCAGTGGAACTGACAGGGCCCACGAGCAGTACTTC. The chain combines TRBV10-3 with TRBJ2-7, with TRBD1 matching 7 bases. The CDR3 is 14 amino acids. In germline, CDR1 is ENHRY, CDR2 SYGVKD. Unmatched junction bases numbered 8, after V lost 4 bases and J lost 5 bases.

The CDR3 reads CASSQVGGTRHDNEQFF. The DNA for the CDR3 is TGCGCCAGCTCACAAGTTGGGGGGACTAGACACGACAATGAGCAGTTCTTC. The chain recombines TRBV4-1 with TRBJ2-1, with 8 bases that match TRBD2. This CDR3 has 17 residues. Per germline, CDR1 MGHRA and CDR2 YSYEKL. Trimming at V came to 8 bases and at J to 5 bases, leaving 17 bases not matched to a gene.

The chain couples TRBV2 to TRBJ2-7; TRBD1 matches 9 bases. This CDR3 has 15 residues. Unmatched junction bases numbered 10, after V lost 6 bases and J lost 4 bases. The germline V gene has CDR1 SNHLY and CDR2 FYNNEI. The CDR3 region is CASRGDRDRAYEQYF. CDR3 coding DNA: TGTGCCAGCAGGGGCGACCGGGACAGGGCGTACGAGCAGTACTTC.

The V and J genes are TRBV6-5 and TRBJ1-1, with D tentatively TRBD1 (6 bases). Trimming took off 8 bases at V and 8 bases at J, with 12 bases between the two ends. This CDR3 region has 11 residues. The germline V gene encodes CDR1 MNHEY and CDR2 SVGAGI. The CDR3 region has the DNA TGTGCCAGCCGGGGTGGGACAGAAGCTTTCTTT. Its protein product is CASRGGTEAFF.

This chain uses TRBV18 with TRBJ2-7; 7 positions match TRBD1. CDR1 is KGHSH, CDR2 LQKENI, per germline. The CDR3 is made up of 14 amino acids. V lost 3 bases to trimming and J lost 4 bases; unmatched junction nucleotides: 6. CDR3 nucleotides: TGTGCCAGCTCACCTCAGACAGGGAAATACGAGCAGTACTTC. This translates into CASSPQTGKYEQYF.

This clone has a single count. The chain is built from TRBV5-1 and TRBJ1-1; D is ambiguous. This CDR3 has 14 residues. CDR1 is SGHRS and CDR2 is YFSETQ in the germline V gene. V was pared by 1 base and J by 1 base, with 8 bases between. The CDR3 is CASSLSPRNTEAFF. For the CDR3, the DNA is TGCGCCAGCAGCTTGTCTCCCAGGAACACTGAAGCTTTCTTT.

The chain recombines TRBV21-1 with TRBJ2-6; no check of the table's D call, TRBD2, against the DNA was made. TRBV21-1 counts as a pseudogene. The CDR3 sequence is 17 residues long. Here the CDR3 DNA reads TGTGCCAGCAGCACCGAGTGGGGGGGCGCCGGGGCCAACGTCCTGACTTTC. Translated: CASSTEWGGAGANVLTF.

The rearrangement uses TRBV25-1 and TRBJ1-5; perhaps TRBD1 as D (5 bases). Germline CDR1 reads MGHDK; CDR2 reads SYGVNS. The CDR3 is made up of 14 amino acids. V was shortened by 9 bases and J by 0 bases, with 12 bases between the two germline ends. In nucleotides, the CDR3 is TGTGCCAGTGGAGACAGTTATAGCAATCAGCCCCAGCATTTT. It is translated as CASGDSYSNQPQHF.

The chain links TRBV5-4 to TRBJ2-3; 7 nucleotides align to TRBD1. CDR1 and CDR2 from the germline V gene are SGHNT and YYREEE (reference sequence). Trimming took 4 bases from V and 6 from J; bases not matched to a gene: 5. The CDR3 length is 13 residues. In DNA, the CDR3 is TGTGCCAGCAGCCGTACAGGGGAGGATACGCAGTATTTT. Residues: CASSRTGEDTQYF. Full variable domain (rest looked up from reference TRBV5-4 and TRBJ2-3): ETGVTQSPTHLIKTRGQQVTLRCSSQSGHNTVSWYQQALGQGPQFIFQYYREEENGRGNFPPRFSGLQFPNYSSELNVNALELDDSALYLCASSRTGEDTQYFGPGTRLTVL.

The chain is built from TRBV7-8 and TRBJ1-5; 7 nucleotides agree with TRBD1. The CDR3 length is 14 residues. Germline V gene sequence: CDR1 SGHVS, CDR2 FQNEAQ. The J segment lost 3 bases and the V segment lost 6 bases, leaving 5 bases of the junction unmatched. The CDR3 protein is CASREGQYNQPQHF. In DNA form, the CDR3 reads TGTGCCAGCAGGGAGGGACAGTACAATCAGCCCCAGCATTTT.

The chain combines TRBV6-2 or TRBV6-3 with TRBJ1-2, with 7 positions matching TRBD1. CDR1 and CDR2 from the germline V gene are MNHEY and SVGEGT. Trimming took 2 bases from V and 5 from J; bases not matched to a gene: 5. The CDR3 covers 14 residues. CDR3 loop: CASSYPGTVYGYTF. The CDR3 region has the DNA TGTGCCAGCAGTTACCCTGGGACAGTTTATGGCTACACCTTC.

The chain recombines TRBV5-1 with TRBJ2-5; 8 bases are shared with TRBD1. V shed 0 bases and J 2 bases; nucleotides not matched to a gene: 9. The CDR3 loop spans 17 amino acids. Looked up from germline, CDR1 is SGHRS and CDR2 is YFSETQ. CDR3 sequence reads: CASSLDPVRGLQETQYF. The CDR3 region has the DNA TGCGCCAGCAGCTTGGACCCGGTCAGGGGGCTTCAAGAGACCCAGTACTTC.

A note on this clone: This sample also contains other DNA sequences that code for the same CDR3. The rearrangement uses TRBV30 and TRBJ1-5; 7 bases agree with TRBD1. The CDR3 loop spans 14 amino acids. The germline gives CDR1 GTSNPN, CDR2 SVGIG (reference sequence). The V gene end was trimmed by 0 bases and the J gene end by 1 base; junction bases not matched to a gene: 0. CDR3 nucleotides: TGTGCCTGGAGTGTAGGGGGCAGCAATCAGCCCCAGCATTTT. The encoded protein is CAWSVGGSNQPQHF.

The V and J genes are TRBV7-3 and TRBJ2-5; 7 nucleotides align to TRBD1. This CDR3 is 14 amino acids long. CDR1 SGHTA and CDR2 FQGTGA come from the germline V gene. V trimming: 4 bases; J trimming: 1 base; junction bases outside the gene matches: 3. The CDR3 bases are TGTGCCAGCAGCTCGGGACAGATCCAAGAGACCCAGTACTTC. Protein: CASSSGQIQETQYF.